The 10 T cell receptor beta chains below come from one sample, sequenced in a study of blood T cells in healthy people across ages. With a J-beta primer mix and a sample-barcoded 5' primer, a second PCR ran about 7 to 11 cycles. TCRdb used MiXCR to reprocess the 5' RACE reads, holding one entry per CDR3 protein. The sample has 780,000 or so distinct CDR3 sequences; roughly three fifths are singletons. The sequenced material came from blood. These TCRs come from a middle-aged man in good health.

The V call is TRBV20-1, the J call TRBJ2-3; TRBD2 agrees at 15 bases. The CDR3 is made up of 16 amino acids. The V gene end was trimmed by 1 base and the J gene end by 4 bases; junction bases not matched to a gene: 3. Germline V lookup: CDR1 DFQATT, CDR2 SNEGSKA (reference sequence). The CDR3 DNA reads as TGCAGTGCTAGAGTCGGACTAGCGGGAGGGTCAGATACGCAGTATTTT. Translation: CSARVGLAGGSDTQYF.

The chain joins TRBV12-3 or TRBV12-4 to TRBJ2-1, with D tentatively TRBD1 or TRBD2 (5 bases each). CDR3 length: 14 amino acids. The V gene lost 5 bases and the J gene lost 5 bases, with 13 bases spanning the gap. CDR3: CASSHRDGDNEQFF. The CDR3, as DNA: TGTGCCAGCAGTCATCGGGACGGCGACAATGAGCAGTTCTTC.

This chain connects TRBV7-9 to TRBJ2-3; no clear D gene. Germline CDR1 is SEHNR and CDR2 is FQNEAQ (reference sequence). With 3 bases removed from V and 1 base from J, the gap between germline ends came to 11 bases. This CDR3 contains 15 residues. The CDR3 coding sequence is TGTGCCAGCAGCTTCTCTGGGTGGGGCACAGATACGCAGTATTTT. It specifies CASSFSGWGTDTQYF.

The chain carries TRBV5-6 and TRBJ2-3; possible D gene TRBD2, 6 bases. Germline CDR1 and CDR2: SGHDT and YYEEEE. The CDR3 consists of 15 residues. Trimming took off 4 bases at V and 2 bases at J, with 14 bases between the two ends. CDR3 in DNA: TGTGCCAGCAGCCCCGGCCGGGGGAACACAGATACGCAGTATTTT. Translated, it gives CASSPGRGNTDTQYF.

This clonotype was detected only a few times. An end of the junction differs from the germline gene, which may be a read error. The chain has TRBV14 and TRBJ2-1; no definite D call. The CDR3 consists of 15 residues. Germline CDR1 reads SGHDN; CDR2 reads FVKESK. Here the CDR3 reads CASSKDLTSYNEQFF. The CDR3, as DNA: TGTGCCAGCAGCAAAGACTTAACCTCCTACAATGAGCAGTTCTTC.

The chain recombines TRBV30 with TRBJ2-7; either TRBD1 or TRBD2 may supply D (5 bases each). The CDR3 is 16 residues long. CDR1 and CDR2 (germline): GTSNPN, SVGIG (reference sequence). V lost 3 bases and J 3 bases, leaving 21 bases between the germline ends. The CDR3 sequence: CAWSRPGPRRSYEQYF. The CDR3 nucleotides read TGTGCCTGGAGCCGACCGGGACCCCGAAGAAGCTACGAGCAGTACTTC.

The V gene is TRBV5-5, the J gene TRBJ2-1, with 7 bases aligning to TRBD1. The junction had 6 bases not matched to a gene; V was cut back by 6 bases and J by 0 bases. The CDR3 length is 15 residues. In germline, CDR1 is SGHKS, CDR2 YYEKEE (reference sequence). The CDR3, as DNA: TGTGCCAGCATAAAGGCAGGGGGCTCCTACAATGAGCAGTTCTTC. This translates into CASIKAGGSYNEQFF.

The genes are TRBV4-2 and TRBJ1-2; 10 nucleotides align to TRBD1. J lost 8 bases, V lost 0 bases, and 9 bases had no gene match. The CDR3 spans 16 residues. Germline V lookup: CDR1 LGHNA, CDR2 YNFKEQ. CDR3 bases: TGTGCCAGCAGCCAAGATGATAAAGGGACAGGGGACGGCTACACCTTC. Its translation: CASSQDDKGTGDGYTF.

Regarding this clonotype: This may stem from a read error, because a much larger clone lies one nucleotide away. This rearrangement joins TRBV2 to TRBJ2-6; TRBD1 agrees at 9 bases. In germline, CDR1 is SNHLY, CDR2 FYNNEI. This CDR3 spans 18 amino acids. CDR3 region: CASRTYGTGFSGANGLTF. The CDR3 nucleotides read TGTGCCAGCAGGACCTACGGGACAGGGTTTTCTGGGGCCAACGGCCTGACTTTC.

The chain uses TRBV5-1 and TRBJ2-1; tentatively, D is TRBD1 (6 bases). From germline, CDR1 is SGHRS and CDR2 YFSETQ. The CDR3 totals 16 residues. The germline V and J ends were trimmed by 2 bases and 0 bases, with 12 bases remaining between them. The CDR3 here is CASSFPGQTSYNEQFF. The CDR3 DNA sequence: TGCGCCAGCAGCTTTCCCGGACAGACCTCCTACAATGAGCAGTTCTTC. Combining the CDR3 with reference TRBV5-1 and TRBJ2-1 gives the whole variable domain KAGVTQTPRYLIKTRGQQVTLSCSPISGHRSVSWYQQTPGQGLQFLFEYFSETQRNKGNFPGRFSGRQFSNSRSEMNVSTLELGDSALYLCASSFPGQTSYNEQFFGPGTRLTVL.